The clone carrying this TCR beta chain has just a few counts. The antigen is undetermined. This specimen comes from a study of OX40 agonist ivuxolimab in advanced cancers. Study details: Each patient was given ivuxolimab into a vein every 2 weeks, at 0.01 to 10 mg/kg. Three patients showed partial responses: one hepatocellular carcinoma and two cutaneous melanoma cases.

This CDR3 has 14 residues. Germline V gives CDR1 SGHRS, CDR2 YFSETQ. Trimming took off 4 bases at V and 7 bases at J, with 15 bases between the two ends. No patient had autoimmune disease or received systemic immunosuppression. Produced via immunoSEQ multiplex PCR; TCRdb's table is partial and in-frame only. The sample includes around 80,000 clones, roughly 84% of them seen just once. Study outcomes and limitations: On average, CD8+ T cells showed a greater number of expanded clones than CD4+.

The receptor was derived from an adult with an advanced solid tumor such as melanoma, head and neck, liver or kidney cancer. Here the sequenced sample was CD4+ or CD8+ T cells sorted from blood, taken in a trial of the OX40 agonist ivuxolimab. V usage is TRBV5-1 and J usage is TRBJ1-5; D is undetermined. The DNA for the CDR3 is TGCGCCAGCAGCCCAGGAGCGACCGGGCAGCCCCAGCATTTT. Its translation is CASSPGATGQPQHF.